One sample yielded the 26 T cell receptor beta chains listed below, sequenced in a study of T-cell memory formation after mild COVID-19 (dated by TCRdb to about 2021). The library was obtained by 5' RACE. The sample was run on an Illumina NovaSeq 6000. In TCRdb, the public reads were trimmed at Q25 with fastp and aligned with MiXCR, with productive beta chains retained. For every CDR3 protein sequence, its rows merge into one entry that carries the most common genes and DNA. Across this sample there are roughly 370,000 distinct CDR3 sequences, with about 16% seen only once. The top ten hold under 25% of the sample. The sequenced sample was PBMCs or a T cell subset sorted from them (not recorded which). All receptors come from a man aged 18-30 years who had mild COVID-19 (a few samples of this study predate the infection). The sample titles of this study are shuffled in the database, so cell type and time point are left out; the donor was told from shared clones.

This clonotype came up a few times. The chain is built from TRBV3-1 and TRBJ1-1; possibly TRBD1 for D (5 bases). CDR1 LGHDT and CDR2 YNNKEL come from the germline V gene (reference sequence). The CDR3 has 14 residues. V lost 4 bases and J lost 0, with 9 bases in between. The CDR3 DNA follows: TGTGCCAGCAGCCCTTTGACAGTGAACACTGAAGCTTTCTTT. Its protein product is CASSPLTVNTEAFF.

This clonotype has a handful of counts. The rearrangement joins TRBV20-1 to TRBJ1-1; 8 bases map to TRBD1. This CDR3 comprises 15 residues. V trimming: 6 bases; J trimming: 5 bases; junction bases outside the gene matches: 14. CDR1 and CDR2 (germline): DFQATT, SNEGSKA (reference sequence). The CDR3 sequence is CSANGQGFSLTEAFF. The CDR3 nucleotides are TGCAGTGCAAACGGACAGGGTTTTTCCTTGACTGAAGCTTTCTTT.

The chain recombines TRBV14 with TRBJ1-1, with unresolved D. Trimming removed 8 bases from V and 0 bases from J, with 13 bases in between. Germline V gene sequence: CDR1 SGHDN, CDR2 FVKESK. The CDR3 is made up of 14 amino acids. CDR3 sequence: CASSGKFMNTEAFF. CDR3 DNA: TGTGCCAGCTCGGGTAAATTTATGAACACTGAAGCTTTCTTT.

The sample holds a few counts of this clonotype. The chain has TRBV12-3 or TRBV12-4 and TRBJ2-1, with D perhaps matching TRBD1 (6 bases). The V and J ends lost 6 bases and 5 bases respectively, with 11 bases between them. The CDR3 sequence is 13 residues long. CDR3 amino acids: CASRTTGNNEQFF. The CDR3 DNA is TGTGCCAGCAGAACTACAGGGAACAATGAGCAGTTCTTC.

J is TRBJ2-4 and V is TRBV11-2; a possible D gene is TRBD2 (5 bases). This CDR3 spans 15 amino acids. Trimming removed 3 bases at V and 0 bases at J, with 9 bases between. Germline loops: CDR1 SGHAT, CDR2 FQNNGV. This chain's CDR3 is CASSFGEIAKNIQYF. The DNA of the CDR3 is TGTGCCAGCAGCTTCGGGGAGATAGCCAAAAACATTCAGTACTTC. The entire variable domain, with the rest obtained from reference TRBV11-2 and TRBJ2-4, is as follows: EAGVAQSPRYKIIEKRQSVAFWCNPISGHATLYWYQQILGQGPKLLIQFQNNGVVDDSQLPKDRFSAERLKGVDSTLKIQPAKLEDSAVYLCASSFGEIAKNIQYFGAGTRLSVL.

The sample holds a few counts of this clonotype. V usage is TRBV5-1 and J usage is TRBJ2-4, with 8 bases fitting TRBD1. Germline CDR1 is SGHRS and CDR2 is YFSETQ. The V segment lost 0 bases and the J segment 3 bases; nucleotides outside the gene matches: 5. The CDR3 has 16 residues. The CDR3 DNA follows: TGCGCCAGCAGCTTGGCCCAGGGGGCCGTCAAAAACATTCAGTACTTC. Its translation: CASSLAQGAVKNIQYF. The full variable domain, with the rest looked up from reference TRBV5-1 and TRBJ2-4, is KAGVTQTPRYLIKTRGQQVTLSCSPISGHRSVSWYQQTPGQGLQFLFEYFSETQRNKGNFPGRFSGRQFSNSRSEMNVSTLELGDSALYLCASSLAQGAVKNIQYFGAGTRLSVL.

CDR3 in amino acids: CASSQDLGSVSTDTQYF. In DNA form, the CDR3 reads TGTGCCAGCAGCCAAGATCTGGGTAGCGTAAGCACAGATACGCAGTATTTT. The rearrangement links TRBV4-2 to TRBJ2-3, with TRBD2 as a possible D gene (5 bases). The germline V gene encodes CDR1 LGHNA and CDR2 YNFKEQ. The CDR3 is 17 amino acids. The V gene lost 0 bases and the J gene lost 0 bases, with 13 bases spanning the gap.

The gene calls are TRBV6-5 and TRBJ1-3; D is unresolved. The CDR3 sequence is 17 residues long. Trimming pared 4 bases from V and 4 bases from J, leaving 20 bases between. Looked up from germline, CDR1 is MNHEY and CDR2 is SVGAGI. The CDR3, as DNA: TGTGCCAGCAGTTCGTCCTTCGGGCCGATGAGGGGAAACACCATATATTTT. It translates to CASSSSFGPMRGNTIYF.

CDR3 loop: CASSLAASWNEQFF. CDR3 DNA sequence: TGTGCCAGCAGCTTAGCGGCCTCCTGGAATGAGCAGTTCTTC. The J gene is TRBJ2-1, the V gene TRBV7-2; D gene uncertain. Trimming removed 0 bases from V and 7 bases from J, with 10 bases in between. Per germline, CDR1 SGHTA and CDR2 FQGNSA. This CDR3 comprises 14 residues.

This clonotype was seen a handful of times. The rearrangement uses TRBV5-1 and TRBJ1-1, with TRBD1 matching over 12 bases. The length of the CDR3 is 18 residues. V dropped 4 bases and J dropped 4; count of bases not matched to a gene: 14. Germline V lookup: CDR1 SGHRS, CDR2 YFSETQ. The CDR3 nucleotides read TGCGCCAGCAGCCGATGGGGACAGGGGGCGTCTTTCGTCACTGAAGCTTTCTTT. Its protein product is CASSRWGQGASFVTEAFF.

This clonotype was found a few times. The rearrangement links TRBV3-1 to TRBJ2-3; 7 positions match TRBD2. There are 16 residues in the CDR3. After removal of 2 bases from V and 1 base from J, the junction contained 6 bases not matched to a gene. Germline loops: CDR1 LGHDT, CDR2 YNNKEL (reference sequence). CDR3 residues: CASSQLERDRTDTQYF. The CDR3 region has the DNA TGTGCCAGCAGCCAACTAGAGCGGGACCGCACAGATACGCAGTATTTT.

This chain uses TRBV25-1 with TRBJ1-6; D gene ambiguous. Looked up from germline, CDR1 is MGHDK and CDR2 is SYGVNS. The germline V and J ends were trimmed by 2 bases and 0 bases, with 8 bases remaining between them. This CDR3 spans 16 amino acids. The CDR3 DNA reads TGTGCCAGCAGTGAACCCCGGCCCTCCTATAATTCACCCCTCCACTTT. Translated: CASSEPRPSYNSPLHF.

This clonotype has just a few counts. The rearrangement joins TRBV5-1 to TRBJ1-1, with 10 bases aligning to TRBD1. V lost 3 bases to trimming and J lost 5 bases; unmatched junction nucleotides: 4. The germline CDR1 and CDR2 sequences are SGHRS and YFSETQ. CDR3 length equals 14 residues. The CDR3 nucleotides read TGCGCCAGCAGCTGGGACAGGGGTGGAACTGAAGCTTTCTTT. Encoded protein: CASSWDRGGTEAFF.

In this sample, this clonotype turned up a few times. The chain links TRBV5-1 to TRBJ2-2; D gene uncertain. This CDR3 is 14 amino acids long. With 2 bases removed from V and 7 bases from J, the gap between germline ends came to 12 bases. Germline V gene lookup returns CDR1 SGHRS and CDR2 YFSETQ. CDR3 sequence (DNA): TGCGCCAGCAGCTTAGGACCAGAAATCGGGGAGCTGTTTTTT. This sequence encodes CASSLGPEIGELFF. Complete variable domain (other parts from reference TRBV5-1 and TRBJ2-2): KAGVTQTPRYLIKTRGQQVTLSCSPISGHRSVSWYQQTPGQGLQFLFEYFSETQRNKGNFPGRFSGRQFSNSRSEMNVSTLELGDSALYLCASSLGPEIGELFFGEGSRLTVL.

This clonotype has only a few counts. The rearrangement links TRBV15 to TRBJ2-2, with a weak D call TRBD2 (5 bases). CDR1 and CDR2 from the germline V gene are LNHNV and YYDKDF (reference sequence). The CDR3 has 15 amino acids. V shed 1 base and J shed 4 bases, with 10 bases lying between them. CDR3 sequence: CATSRVGGVTGELFF. CDR3 in DNA: TGTGCCACCAGCAGAGTCGGAGGAGTCACCGGGGAGCTGTTTTTT.

This clonotype was seen more than once but under ten times. Here the CDR3 reads CASSLYWRGENIQYF. Here the CDR3 DNA reads TGTGCCAGCAGCTTATACTGGCGAGGGGAAAACATTCAGTACTTC. The chain links TRBV7-2 to TRBJ2-4; possibly TRBD1 or TRBD2 for D (5 bases each). Trimming removed 2 bases at V and 5 bases at J, with 13 bases between. CDR1 SGHTA and CDR2 FQGNSA come from the germline V gene. This CDR3 is built from 15 residues.

The table lists this clonotype with a few counts. This chain joins TRBV6-2 or TRBV6-3 and TRBJ2-3; D might be TRBD2 (5 bases). Germline CDR1 reads MNHEY; CDR2 reads SVGEGT. Trimming took 6 bases from V and 1 from J, leaving 8 bases between them. The CDR3 length is 13 residues. CDR3 bases: TGTGCCAGCAGGCGGGTGGGCACAGATACGCAGTATTTT. The encoded protein is CASRRVGTDTQYF.

This clonotype was detected a few times. The gene calls are TRBV7-2 and TRBJ1-1, with no clear D. Germline values: CDR1 SGHTA, CDR2 FQGNSA. V lost 5 bases to trimming and J lost 4 bases, with 8 bases between them. The CDR3 is made up of 12 amino acids. This CDR3 is CASSTYSTEAFF. The CDR3 DNA reads TGTGCCAGCAGCACTTATAGCACTGAAGCTTTCTTT.

The V gene is TRBV7-3, the J gene TRBJ2-5; D is possibly TRBD2 (5 bases). The CDR3 sequence is 14 residues long. The germline V and J ends were trimmed by 5 bases and 5 bases, with 15 bases remaining between them. The V gene's germline CDR1 is SGHTA and CDR2 FQGTGA. The CDR3 loop is CASSPAGSRETQYF. CDR3 coding DNA: TGTGCCAGCAGCCCGGCGGGCTCAAGGGAGACCCAGTACTTC.

The chain is built from TRBV28 and TRBJ2-2; D might be TRBD2 (6 bases). Trimming stripped 7 bases from V and 4 bases from J, with 25 bases between. CDR1 and CDR2 (germline): MDHEN, SYDVKM. This CDR3 region has 18 residues. This CDR3 reads CASTNVAAGRLATGELFF. As DNA, the CDR3 is TGTGCCAGCACCAACGTAGCGGCGGGAAGGTTGGCCACCGGGGAGCTGTTTTTT.

This clonotype came up a few times. The chain employs TRBV5-1 and TRBJ1-1; possible D gene TRBD1, 6 bases. The CDR3 extends over 14 amino acids. Germline-derived CDR1 and CDR2 are SGHRS and YFSETQ. Trimming removed 4 bases from V and 1 base from J, with 11 bases in between. This CDR3 reads CASSPLTGNTEAFF. CDR3 nucleotide sequence: TGCGCCAGCAGCCCGTTGACAGGGAACACTGAAGCTTTCTTT. Based on the CDR3 plus reference TRBV5-1 and TRBJ1-1, the full variable domain is KAGVTQTPRYLIKTRGQQVTLSCSPISGHRSVSWYQQTPGQGLQFLFEYFSETQRNKGNFPGRFSGRQFSNSRSEMNVSTLELGDSALYLCASSPLTGNTEAFFGQGTRLTVV.

CDR3 residues: CATTPTGLTEAFF. The CDR3 bases are TGTGCCACCACCCCCACAGGGCTAACTGAAGCTTTCTTT. The chain recombines TRBV2 with TRBJ1-1, with a possible D match to TRBD1 (6 bases). The CDR3 contains 13 residues. Germline CDR1 and CDR2: SNHLY and FYNNEI. The V gene lost 10 bases and the J gene lost 5 bases, with 17 bases spanning the gap.

This clonotype was counted a few times. The chain is built from TRBV3-1 and TRBJ2-4; 9 bases align to TRBD1. The ends lost 3 bases at V and 10 bases at J; junction bases unmatched: 7. Germline V gene sequence: CDR1 LGHDT, CDR2 YNNKEL (reference sequence). CDR3 size: 14 residues. This CDR3 reads CASSQWTGVGIQYF. As DNA, the CDR3 is TGTGCCAGCAGCCAGTGGACAGGGGTTGGTATTCAGTACTTC.

The genes are TRBV28 and TRBJ1-5; no firm D call. The germline CDR1 and CDR2 sequences are MDHEN and SYDVKM. V dropped 6 bases and J dropped 4 bases, with 10 bases sitting between them. This CDR3 is built from 13 residues. Here the CDR3 reads CASRGKRNQPQHF. CDR3 in DNA: TGTGCCAGCAGGGGAAAGAGAAATCAGCCCCAGCATTTT.

This clonotype was observed a handful of times. The genes are TRBV3-1 and TRBJ2-1, with 8 bases matching TRBD2. V was pared by 7 bases and J by 8 bases, with 13 bases of the junction left unmatched. In germline, CDR1 is LGHDT, CDR2 YNNKEL (reference sequence). This CDR3 has 15 residues. The CDR3 DNA reads TGTGCCAGCAAAGCCAAGGGGACTAGACGACATGAGCAGTTCTTC. Translated: CASKAKGTRRHEQFF.

This clonotype was seen more than once but under ten times. The V call is TRBV27, the J call TRBJ2-7; TRBD1 matches at 8 bases. This CDR3 contains 15 residues. CDR1 is MNHEY, CDR2 SMNVEV, per germline (reference sequence). V trimming: 5 bases; J trimming: 1 base; junction bases outside the gene matches: 7. CDR3 protein: CASSPYGTGSYEQYF. CDR3 bases: TGTGCCAGCAGTCCCTACGGGACAGGTTCCTACGAGCAGTACTTC.